This TCR beta chain originates from a study of blood T cell repertoires in COVID-19. Study in general: COVID-19 samples collected from the United States, Italy and Spain covered acute and convalescent phases. From T cells, B-cell-depleted T cells, or PBMCs came the material, which was cDNA or gDNA.

Germline V gives CDR1 ENHRY, CDR2 SYGVKD. The CDR3 consists of 16 residues. V gave up 6 bases and J gave up 2 bases; unmatched junction bases: 3. Under the authors' procedure: For nucleated cells, counts were estimated from reference gene primer amplification. Profiled with immunoSEQ multiplex PCR; TCRdb holds only in-frame clones, not every one. That table furnishes V, J and clone size, whereas the DNA furnished D and trimming. The sample records about 54,000 clones, about 90% being singletons. This TCR was recovered from a woman aged 60-75 years with active or convalescent COVID-19. The sample comprised peripheral blood. The chain combines TRBV10-3 with TRBJ2-5; the match to TRBD2 covers 16 bases. This CDR3 is CAISPGLAGGQETQYF. The CDR3 DNA follows: TGTGCCATCAGCCCGGGACTAGCGGGGGGGCAAGAGACCCAGTACTTC.